This T cell receptor (beta chain) derives from a study of CD8 T cells in Susac syndrome. With random hexamers, roughly 0.45 to 1 ug RNA was reverse transcribed. MiXCR, run by TCRdb on the immunoSEQ multiplex PCR reads, gives a single entry per CDR3 protein. The sample holds under 200,000 distinct CDR3 sequences; 90% to 95% are singletons and the top ten take roughly 0.08%. The germline V gene encodes CDR1 MNHNY and CDR2 SVGAGI (reference sequence). This CDR3 has 12 amino acids. Trimming removed 7 bases from V and 2 bases from J, with 8 bases in between. This clonotype was counted once. The chain employs TRBV6-6 and TRBJ1-2; D is uncertain. The sequencing input was CD4+ T cells from PBMCs. The TCR was taken from a human donor in good health. CDR3 sequence reads: CASNLGNYGYTF. In DNA form, the CDR3 reads TGTGCCAGCAATCTGGGGAACTATGGCTACACCTTC.